The rows below give T cell receptor beta chains drawn from one sample of a study of cytomegalovirus exposure and HLA in healthy donors. Here immunoSEQ multiplex PCR was the method, and the copy in TCRdb shows in-frame clones only, minus some. Of roughly 200,000 clones listed, roughly 79% are singletons. The sequenced sample consisted of PBMCs. All receptors derive from a man aged 25 to 45 in good health and CMV-seronegative. The CDR3 runs from the conserved cysteine through the conserved F or W. Fields, in order: V gene, clone size, J gene, D gene, CDR3 DNA, CDR3 protein. The D gene is left open where the match is weak. Clone size is shown for a subset of rows, as once, few, many or a class of expanded clone.

TRBV5-1	NA	TRBJ1-2	NA	TGCGCCAGCAGCTTGGAGCAATATGGCTACACCTTC	CASSLEQYGYTF
TRBV10-3	NA	TRBJ1-5	NA	TGTGCCATCAGTGAGTCAGACGGCTTGGCCGGGAAAGGCAATCAGCCCCAGCATTTT	CAISESDGLAGKGNQPQHF
TRBV5-1	NA	TRBJ1-1	NA	TGCGCCAGCAGCGCGGGCGCCGGGAACACTGAAGCTTTCTTT	CASSAGAGNTEAFF
TRBV9	NA	TRBJ1-5	NA	TGTGCCAGCAGCGCCATGGGAGGGGTCAATCAGCCCCAGCATTTT	CASSAMGGVNQPQHF
TRBV19	few	TRBJ1-3	NA	TGTGCCAGTAGTATAGGCCACCGGCAGGACACCATATATTTT	CASSIGHRQDTIYF
TRBV10-3	NA	TRBJ2-2	TRBD2	TGTGCCATCAGTGATGGGCTAGCGGGGAACACCGGGGAGCTGTTTTTT	CAISDGLAGNTGELFF
TRBV5-1	NA	TRBJ2-3	TRBD2	TGCGCCAGCAGACAGAGCGGGAGTAGGGATACGCAGTATTTT	CASRQSGSRDTQYF
TRBV9	once	TRBJ2-7	NA	TGTGCCAGCAGCGTAGGAGGACAGTCCCTGGGGGAGCAGTACTTC	CASSVGGQSLGEQYF
TRBV5-6	NA	TRBJ2-2	NA	TGTGCCAGCAGCTTGGTTCGGCAGGGGTCCTTCGGCGAGCTGTTTTTT	CASSLVRQGSFGELFF
TRBV5-1	NA	TRBJ2-3	NA	TGCGCCAGCAGCTCCCAGGGGGTGGCGGGAAAAGCTCTGACAGATACGCAGTATTTT	CASSSQGVAGKALTDTQYF
TRBV27	NA	TRBJ2-2	NA	TGTGCCAGCAGTTTCTTCGCGGCGAGCACCGGGGAGCTGTTTTTT	CASSFFAASTGELFF
TRBV28	NA	TRBJ2-7	TRBD1	TGTGCCAGCAGACAGGGGGCGGAATTCAGCGAGCAGTACTTC	CASRQGAEFSEQYF
TRBV6-5	NA	TRBJ2-7	TRBD2	TGTGCCAGCAGTTACTCGGGGGGACTAGCGGGCGAGCAGTACTTC	CASSYSGGLAGEQYF
TRBV4-2	NA	TRBJ2-7	NA	TGTGCCAGCAGCCATGAACACTACGAGCAGTACTTC	CASSHEHYEQYF
TRBV7-3	NA	TRBJ2-1	TRBD2	TGTGCCAGCAGCTTAACTAGCGGGAGGGAGCAGTTCTTC	CASSLTSGREQFF
TRBV7-2	once	TRBJ2-5	TRBD2	TGTGCCAGCAGCTTTCTCGAGGGAGGGGCGGAGACCCAGTACTTC	CASSFLEGGAETQYF
TRBV2	NA	TRBJ2-7	NA	TGTGCCAGCAGGGGACACGACTACGAGCAGTACTTC	CASRGHDYEQYF
TRBV29-1	NA	TRBJ1-2	NA	TGCAGCGTTGACTCGGCTAGAGATGGCTACACCTTC	CSVDSARDGYTF